This TCR beta chain was obtained from a study of blood T cells in healthy people across ages. In the study overall: T cells yielded about one barcoded beta molecule per two cells through template switching.

A remark on this clonotype: The antigen remains unidentified.

Primed by a sample-barcoded 5' primer and a J-beta primer mix, a second PCR proceeded for roughly 6 to 12 cycles. Sequencing yielded, for each sample, at least 3 million paired-end reads carrying CDR3. TCRdb independently ran MiXCR on the 5' RACE reads; one entry per CDR3 protein. The sample shows about 730,000 distinct CDR3 sequences, about 42% of them seen only once. Germline V gene sequence: CDR1 SGHRS, CDR2 YFSETQ. The CDR3 sequence is 14 residues long. Regarding the study as a whole: Roughly linearly, TCR beta diversity per million T cells fell as age increased.

This sequence joins TRBV5-1 and TRBJ2-5; TRBD1 aligns across 7 bases. The assigned J gene may be wrong: the sequence end matches TRBJ2-7 better. Sample: blood. This receptor was identified in a woman between 55 and 75 years old in good health. CDR3 in DNA: TGCGCCAGCAGCCCACGACAGGGTGAGAACGAGCAGTACTTC. It is translated as CASSPRQGENEQYF.